Sequencing of this T cell receptor beta chain was carried out in a study of blood T cell repertoires in COVID-19. Study-level background: Whether acute or convalescent, the COVID-19 samples came from the United States, Italy and Spain. PBMCs, B-cell-depleted T cells, or T cells provided the cDNA or gDNA that made up the material.

In the authors' workflow: Amplification from reference gene primers served as the basis for estimated nucleated cell counts. Using immunoSEQ multiplex PCR, the repertoire was profiled, and TCRdb retains in-frame clones only, with some absent. V, J and clone size derive from that table, while D and trimming were established from the DNA sequence. The table has approximately 480,000 clones, 80% to 90% seen once. Trimming stripped 0 bases from V and 5 bases from J, with 15 bases between. Germline loops: CDR1 SGHDT, CDR2 YYEEEE. The CDR3 totals 16 residues. Sequencing input: peripheral blood. The chain employs TRBV5-6 and TRBJ2-1, with D perhaps matching TRBD2 (6 bases). The sequence derives from a man aged 18-30 years with COVID-19, enrolled during active disease. This CDR3 is CASSLGAGPKNNEQFF. The CDR3 bases are TGTGCCAGCAGCTTGGGGGCGGGACCAAAAAACAATGAGCAGTTCTTC.